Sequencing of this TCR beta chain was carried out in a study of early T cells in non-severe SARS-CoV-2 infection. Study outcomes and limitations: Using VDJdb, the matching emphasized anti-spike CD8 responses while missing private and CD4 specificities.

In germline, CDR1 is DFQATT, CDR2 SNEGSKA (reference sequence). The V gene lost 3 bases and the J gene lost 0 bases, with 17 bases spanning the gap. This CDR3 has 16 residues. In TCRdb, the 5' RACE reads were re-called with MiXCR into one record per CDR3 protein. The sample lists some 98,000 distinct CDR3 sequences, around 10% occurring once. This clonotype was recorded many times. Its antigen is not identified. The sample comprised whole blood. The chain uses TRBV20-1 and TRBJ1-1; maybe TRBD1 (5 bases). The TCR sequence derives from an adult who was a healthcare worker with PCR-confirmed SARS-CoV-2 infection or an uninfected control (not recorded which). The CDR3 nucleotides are TGCAGTGCTAGGGGCGGACTTCAAGGGGTGAACACTGAAGCTTTCTTT. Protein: CSARGGLQGVNTEAFF.